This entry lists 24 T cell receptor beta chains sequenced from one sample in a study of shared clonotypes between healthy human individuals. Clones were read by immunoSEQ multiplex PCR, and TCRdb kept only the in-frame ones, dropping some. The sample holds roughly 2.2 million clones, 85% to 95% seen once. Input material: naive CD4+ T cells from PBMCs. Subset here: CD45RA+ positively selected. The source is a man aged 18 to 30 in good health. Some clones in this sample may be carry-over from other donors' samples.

Here the CDR3 DNA reads TGCGCCAGCAGCCAGAAACCGGGACAGGGGCTCAATGAGCAGTTCTTC. Translated: CASSQKPGQGLNEQFF. The chain combines TRBV4-1 with TRBJ2-1; 10 bases are a match to TRBD1. This CDR3 spans 16 amino acids. After removal of 3 bases from V and 6 bases from J, the junction contained 8 bases not matched to a gene. The germline CDR1 and CDR2 sequences are MGHRA and YSYEKL.

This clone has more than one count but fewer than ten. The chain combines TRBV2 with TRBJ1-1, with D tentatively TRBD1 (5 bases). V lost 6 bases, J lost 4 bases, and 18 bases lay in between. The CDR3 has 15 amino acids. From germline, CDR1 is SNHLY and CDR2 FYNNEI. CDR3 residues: CASRAGDLLGTEAFF. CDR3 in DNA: TGTGCCAGCAGGGCCGGGGACCTCCTGGGCACTGAAGCTTTCTTT.

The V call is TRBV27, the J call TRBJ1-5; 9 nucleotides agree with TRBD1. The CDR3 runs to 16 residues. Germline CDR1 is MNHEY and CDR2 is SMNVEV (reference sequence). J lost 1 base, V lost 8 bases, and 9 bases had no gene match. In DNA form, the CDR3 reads TGTGCCAGCGGATTACAGGGGGCACAAAGCAATCAGCCCCAGCATTTT. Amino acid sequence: CASGLQGAQSNQPQHF.

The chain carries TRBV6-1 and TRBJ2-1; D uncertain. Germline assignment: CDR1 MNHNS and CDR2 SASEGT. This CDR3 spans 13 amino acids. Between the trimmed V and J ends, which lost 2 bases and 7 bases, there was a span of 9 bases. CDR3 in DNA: TGTGCCAGCAGTGAACGCTCGCTGAATGAGCAGTTCTTC. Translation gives CASSERSLNEQFF.

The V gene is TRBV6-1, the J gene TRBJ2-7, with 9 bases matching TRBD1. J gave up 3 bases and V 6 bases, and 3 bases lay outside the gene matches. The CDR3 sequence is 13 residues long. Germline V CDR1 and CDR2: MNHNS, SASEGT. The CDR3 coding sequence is TGTGCCAGCAGGCCGGGACAGGGCTACGAGCAGTACTTC. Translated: CASRPGQGYEQYF.

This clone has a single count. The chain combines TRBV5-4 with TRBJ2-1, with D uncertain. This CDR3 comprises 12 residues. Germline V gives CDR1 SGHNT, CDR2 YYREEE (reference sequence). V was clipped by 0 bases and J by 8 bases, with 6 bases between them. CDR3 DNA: TGTGCCAGCAGCTTGGGGACGGATGAGCAGTTCTTC. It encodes CASSLGTDEQFF.

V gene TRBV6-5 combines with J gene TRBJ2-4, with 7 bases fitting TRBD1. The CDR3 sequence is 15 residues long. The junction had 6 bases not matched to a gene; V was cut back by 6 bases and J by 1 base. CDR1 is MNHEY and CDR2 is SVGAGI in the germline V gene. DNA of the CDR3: TGTGCCAGCAGGGGGAGACAGGGTGCCAAAAACATTCAGTACTTC. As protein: CASRGRQGAKNIQYF.

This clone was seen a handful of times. CDR3 in DNA: TGTGCCTGGAGTAGGGCAGGGACGGGGACTGAAGCTTTCTTT. Amino acids: CAWSRAGTGTEAFF. The chain uses TRBV30 and TRBJ1-1, with D possibly TRBD1 on 5 matching bases. CDR1 and CDR2 from the germline V gene are GTSNPN and SVGIG (reference sequence). The CDR3 contains 14 residues. The V end lost 2 bases, the J end lost 5 bases, and 15 bases lay between the germline ends. Variable domain in full (rest from reference TRBV30 and TRBJ1-1): SQTIHQWPATLVQPVGSPLSLECTVEGTSNPNLYWYRQAAGRGLQLLFYSVGIGQISSEVPQNLSASRPQDRQFILSSKKLLLSDSGFYLCAWSRAGTGTEAFFGQGTRLTVV.

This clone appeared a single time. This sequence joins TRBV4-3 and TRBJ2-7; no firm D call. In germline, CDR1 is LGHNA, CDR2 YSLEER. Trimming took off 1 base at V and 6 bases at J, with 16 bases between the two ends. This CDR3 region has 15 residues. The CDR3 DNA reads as TGCGCCAGCAGCCAAGTGGGATATCCCTACCGCGAGCAGTACTTC. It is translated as CASSQVGYPYREQYF.

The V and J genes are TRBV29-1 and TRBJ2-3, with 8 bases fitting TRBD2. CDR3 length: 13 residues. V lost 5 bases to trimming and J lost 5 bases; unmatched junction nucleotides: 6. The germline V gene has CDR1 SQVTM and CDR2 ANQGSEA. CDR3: CSVRSGSRDTQYF. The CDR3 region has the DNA TGCAGCGTTAGGAGCGGGAGTCGAGATACGCAGTATTTT.

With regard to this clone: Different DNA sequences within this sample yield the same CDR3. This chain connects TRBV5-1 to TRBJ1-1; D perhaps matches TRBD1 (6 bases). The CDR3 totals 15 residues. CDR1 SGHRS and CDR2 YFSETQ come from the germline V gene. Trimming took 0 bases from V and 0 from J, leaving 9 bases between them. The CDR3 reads CASSLAGTMNTEAFF. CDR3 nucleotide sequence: TGCGCCAGCAGCTTGGCTGGGACAATGAACACTGAAGCTTTCTTT. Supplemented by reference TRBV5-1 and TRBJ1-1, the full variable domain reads KAGVTQTPRYLIKTRGQQVTLSCSPISGHRSVSWYQQTPGQGLQFLFEYFSETQRNKGNFPGRFSGRQFSNSRSEMNVSTLELGDSALYLCASSLAGTMNTEAFFGQGTRLTVV.

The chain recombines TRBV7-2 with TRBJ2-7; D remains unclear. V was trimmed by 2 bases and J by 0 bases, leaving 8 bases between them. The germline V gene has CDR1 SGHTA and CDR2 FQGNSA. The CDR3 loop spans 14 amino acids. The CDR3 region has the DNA TGTGCCAGCAGCTTAATGCAACTCTCCTACGAGCAGTACTTC. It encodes CASSLMQLSYEQYF.

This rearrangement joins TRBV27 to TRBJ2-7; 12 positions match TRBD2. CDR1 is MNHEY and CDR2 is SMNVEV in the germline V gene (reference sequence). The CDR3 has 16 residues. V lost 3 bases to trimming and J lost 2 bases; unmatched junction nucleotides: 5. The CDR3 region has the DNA TGTGCCAGCAGTTTTCGGACTAGCGGGAACACCTACGAGCAGTACTTC. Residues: CASSFRTSGNTYEQYF.

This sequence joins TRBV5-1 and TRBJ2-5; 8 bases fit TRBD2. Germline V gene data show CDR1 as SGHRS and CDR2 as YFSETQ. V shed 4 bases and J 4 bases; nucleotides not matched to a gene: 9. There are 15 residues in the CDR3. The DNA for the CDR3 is TGCGCCAGCAGCGACCCAGCGGGAGTAGCAGAGACCCAGTACTTC. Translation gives CASSDPAGVAETQYF.

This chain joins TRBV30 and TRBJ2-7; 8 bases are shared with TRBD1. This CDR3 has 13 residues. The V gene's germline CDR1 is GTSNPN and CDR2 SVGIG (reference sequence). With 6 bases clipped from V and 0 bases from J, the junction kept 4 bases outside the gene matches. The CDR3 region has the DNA TGTGCCTGCGGACAGGGCTTCTCCTACGAGCAGTACTTC. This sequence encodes CACGQGFSYEQYF.

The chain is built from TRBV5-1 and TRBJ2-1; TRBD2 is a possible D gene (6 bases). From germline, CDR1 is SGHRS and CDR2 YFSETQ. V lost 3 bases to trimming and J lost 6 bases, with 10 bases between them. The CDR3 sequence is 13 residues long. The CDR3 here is CASSSGTFNEQFF. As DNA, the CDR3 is TGCGCCAGCAGCTCCGGGACTTTCAATGAGCAGTTCTTC.

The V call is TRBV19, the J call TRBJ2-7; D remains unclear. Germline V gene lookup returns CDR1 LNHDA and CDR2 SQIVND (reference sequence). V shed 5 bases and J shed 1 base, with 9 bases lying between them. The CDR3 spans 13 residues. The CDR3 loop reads CASSLSPSYEQYF. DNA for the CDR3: TGTGCCAGTAGTCTTAGTCCGTCCTACGAGCAGTACTTC.

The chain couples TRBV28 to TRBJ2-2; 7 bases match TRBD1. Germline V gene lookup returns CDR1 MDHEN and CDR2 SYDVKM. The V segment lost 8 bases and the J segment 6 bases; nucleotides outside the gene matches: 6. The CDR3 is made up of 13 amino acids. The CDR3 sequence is CASRQGLSGELFF. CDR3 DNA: TGTGCCAGCCGACAGGGATTGTCCGGGGAGCTGTTTTTT.

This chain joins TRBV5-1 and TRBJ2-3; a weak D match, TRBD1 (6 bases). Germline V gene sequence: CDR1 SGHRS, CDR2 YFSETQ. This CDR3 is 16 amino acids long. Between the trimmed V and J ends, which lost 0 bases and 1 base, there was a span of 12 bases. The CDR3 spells CASSLGGPVGTDTQYF. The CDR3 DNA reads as TGCGCCAGCAGCTTGGGGGGGCCCGTGGGCACAGATACGCAGTATTTT.

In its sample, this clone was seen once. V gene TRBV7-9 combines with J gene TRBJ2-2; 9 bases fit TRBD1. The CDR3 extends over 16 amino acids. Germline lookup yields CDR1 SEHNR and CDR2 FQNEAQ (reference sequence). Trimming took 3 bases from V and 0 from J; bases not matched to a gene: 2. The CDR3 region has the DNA TGTGCCAGCAGCTTGACAGGGGGAGCGAACACCGGGGAGCTGTTTTTT. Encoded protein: CASSLTGGANTGELFF.

CDR3 nucleotides: TGTGCCAGCTTTTGGACAGGAAATACCAAGAGCTACACCTTC. This translates into CASFWTGNTKSYTF. The gene calls are TRBV7-4 and TRBJ1-2, with TRBD1 matching over 7 bases. The junction had 15 bases not matched to a gene; V was cut back by 8 bases and J by 9 bases. Germline V gene lookup returns CDR1 SGHVT and CDR2 SQSDAQ. The CDR3 is made up of 14 amino acids.

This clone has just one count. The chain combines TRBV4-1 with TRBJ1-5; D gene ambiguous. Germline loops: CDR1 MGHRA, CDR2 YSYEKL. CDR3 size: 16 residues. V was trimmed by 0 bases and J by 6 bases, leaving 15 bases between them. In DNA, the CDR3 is TGCGCCAGCAGCCAAGATTGGGTCCCACGGTCTCAGCCCCAGCATTTT. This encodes CASSQDWVPRSQPQHF.

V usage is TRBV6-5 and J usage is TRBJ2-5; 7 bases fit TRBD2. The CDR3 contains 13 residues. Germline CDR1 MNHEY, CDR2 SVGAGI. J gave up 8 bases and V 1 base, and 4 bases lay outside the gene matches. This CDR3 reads CASSYLGGGTQYF. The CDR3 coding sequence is TGTGCCAGCAGTTACTTGGGGGGGGGTACCCAGTACTTC.

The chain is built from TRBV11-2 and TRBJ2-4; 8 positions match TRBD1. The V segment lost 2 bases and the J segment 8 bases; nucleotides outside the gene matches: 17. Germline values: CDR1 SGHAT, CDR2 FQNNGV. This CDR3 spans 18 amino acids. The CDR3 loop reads CASSLSSGGRDVRYIQYF. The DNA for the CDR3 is TGTGCCAGCAGCTTATCCTCAGGGGGCAGGGACGTACGATACATTCAGTACTTC.